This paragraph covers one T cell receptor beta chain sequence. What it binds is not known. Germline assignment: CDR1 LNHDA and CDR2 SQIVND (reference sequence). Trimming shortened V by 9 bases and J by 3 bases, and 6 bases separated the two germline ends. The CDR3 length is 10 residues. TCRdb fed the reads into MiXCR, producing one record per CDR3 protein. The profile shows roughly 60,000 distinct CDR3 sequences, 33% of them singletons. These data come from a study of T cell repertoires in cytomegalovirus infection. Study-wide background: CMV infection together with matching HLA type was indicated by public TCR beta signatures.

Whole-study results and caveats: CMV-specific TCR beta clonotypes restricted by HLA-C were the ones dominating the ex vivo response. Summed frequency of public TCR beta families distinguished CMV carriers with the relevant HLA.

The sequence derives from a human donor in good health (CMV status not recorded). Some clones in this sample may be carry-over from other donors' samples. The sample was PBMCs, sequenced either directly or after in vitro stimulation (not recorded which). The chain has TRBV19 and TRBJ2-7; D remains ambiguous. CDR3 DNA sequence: TGTGCCAGATTATACTACGAGCAGTACTTC. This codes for CARLYYEQYF.